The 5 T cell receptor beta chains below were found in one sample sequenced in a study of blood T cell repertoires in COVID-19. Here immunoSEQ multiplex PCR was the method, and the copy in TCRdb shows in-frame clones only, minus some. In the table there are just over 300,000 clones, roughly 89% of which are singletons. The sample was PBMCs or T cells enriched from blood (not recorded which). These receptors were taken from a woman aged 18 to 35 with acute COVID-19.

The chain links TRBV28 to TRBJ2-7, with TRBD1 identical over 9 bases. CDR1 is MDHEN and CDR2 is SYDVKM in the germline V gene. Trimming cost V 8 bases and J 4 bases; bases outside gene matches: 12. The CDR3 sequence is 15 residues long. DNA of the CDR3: TGTGCCAGCCGACGAGACAGGGGGATGGCTTACGAGCAGTACTTC. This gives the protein CASRRDRGMAYEQYF. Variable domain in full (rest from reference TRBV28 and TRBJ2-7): DVKVTQSSRYLVKRTGEKVFLECVQDMDHENMFWYRQDPGLGLRLIYFSYDVKMKEKGDIPEGYSVSREKKERFSLILESASTNQTSMYLCASRRDRGMAYEQYFGPGTRLTVT.

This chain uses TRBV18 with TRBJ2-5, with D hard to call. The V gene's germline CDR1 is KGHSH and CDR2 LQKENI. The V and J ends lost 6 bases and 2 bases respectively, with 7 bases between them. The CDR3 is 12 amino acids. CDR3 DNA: TGTGCCAGCTCGCAGACTCAAGAGACCCAGTACTTC. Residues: CASSQTQETQYF.

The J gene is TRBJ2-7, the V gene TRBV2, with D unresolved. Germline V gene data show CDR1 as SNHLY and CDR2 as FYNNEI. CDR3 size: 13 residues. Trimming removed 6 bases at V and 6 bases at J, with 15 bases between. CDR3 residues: CASSPAVDSEQYF. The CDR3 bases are TGTGCCAGCAGCCCTGCGGTGGATAGCGAGCAGTACTTC.

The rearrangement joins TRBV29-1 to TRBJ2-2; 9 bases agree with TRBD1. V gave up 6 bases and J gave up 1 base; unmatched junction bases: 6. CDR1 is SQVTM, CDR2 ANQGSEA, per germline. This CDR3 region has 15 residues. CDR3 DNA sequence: TGCAGCGTGAGACCGGGACAGGGGAACACCGGGGAGCTGTTTTTT. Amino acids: CSVRPGQGNTGELFF.

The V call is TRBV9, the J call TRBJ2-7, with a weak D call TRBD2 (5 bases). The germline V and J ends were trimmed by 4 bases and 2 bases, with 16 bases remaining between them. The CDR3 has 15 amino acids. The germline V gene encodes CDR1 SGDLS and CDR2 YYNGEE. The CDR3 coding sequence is TGTGCCAGCAGCCCATCGCAAGAGGGTGCCTACGAGCAGTACTTC. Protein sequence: CASSPSQEGAYEQYF.